This T cell receptor beta chain was profiled in a study of shared clonotypes between healthy human individuals. Study background: Each donor's CD4 naive and CD4 memory cells filled three plates apiece, CD8 naive two, and CD8 memory one.

V lost 0 bases to trimming and J lost 3 bases, with 11 bases between them. CDR1 is MNHEY and CDR2 is SMNVEV in the germline V gene (reference sequence). The CDR3 covers 15 residues. Over several immunoSEQ plates, each subset's genomic DNA was distributed in even portions. The protocol was immunoSEQ multiplex PCR, while the TCRdb copy is restricted to in-frame clones and leaves out a portion. The sample lists some 2 million clones, around 96% occurring once. Selected positively for CCR7 and CD45RO-negative, naive CD8 cells excluded terminally differentiated effector memory CD45RA+ cells. A single count supports this clone.

This sequence originates from a man aged 18-30 years in good health. The chain combines TRBV27 with TRBJ1-2; D may be TRBD1 (5 bases). Sequences were obtained from naive CD8+ T cells sorted from blood. This CDR3 reads CASSLSPGSDYGYTF. In nucleotides, the CDR3 is TGTGCCAGCAGTTTATCCCCAGGGTCGGACTATGGCTACACCTTC.